This T cell receptor beta chain was recovered during a study of T cell responses to AZD1222 COVID-19 vaccine. Overall study results and limits: Spike-specific TCR breadth and depth both grew after two AZD1222 doses. Donors in the cohort were predominantly white British and more often female, and clonal diversity was possibly underestimated.

Repertoires were generated with immunoSEQ multiplex PCR, while TCRdb's copy carries only in-frame clones and drops some. The table lists about 170,000 clones, approximately 90% of them singletons. Details on this clone: The antigen is undetermined.

Per the germline V gene, CDR1 is LNHDA and CDR2 is SQIVND (reference sequence). This CDR3 contains 14 residues. The V and J ends lost 8 bases and 0 bases, in that order; junction bases with no gene match: 3. The origin of this receptor is an adult in good health. V gene TRBV19 combines with J gene TRBJ2-7; TRBD2 aligns across 11 bases. Sequenced here: peripheral blood, sampled on day 0 of AZD1222 vaccination. The CDR3 DNA sequence: TGTGCCAGTCGCCTAGCGGGAGGCTCCTACGAGCAGTACTTC. Translated: CASRLAGGSYEQYF.